This section outlines one T cell receptor (beta chain) sequence together with its context. This clonotype was found many times. The antigen it binds to is not known. No base quality values were provided; no much bigger clone lies one nucleotide off. The data were obtained in a study of spatial heterogeneity in lung cancer (dated by TCRdb to 2018 to 2020). A note on the overall study: Beta-chain transcripts were consistently detected in greater numbers than alpha-chain transcripts, which likely reflects a higher abundance of beta-chain transcripts. The study quantitatively compared TCR alpha and beta repertoires across multiple tumor regions, matched nontumor lung and blood in non-small cell lung cancer. Both alpha and beta chains were TCR-sequenced in approximately 220 tumor regions, about 69 matched nontumor lung samples and some 50 PBMC samples obtained at surgery. TCR repertoire features were related to nonsynonymous mutation counts determined by whole-exome sequencing of tumor tissue. A strong correlation was found between TCR transcript counts in tumor regions and a T cell transcriptional module score from matched bulk RNA-seq. In the raw uncorrected reads, each unique combination of TCR and UMI appeared on average more than ten times.

Preparation of the library involved 5' RACE. Instrument used: NextSeq 500. In the TCR library protocol, a unique molecular identifier was attached to each TCR cDNA molecule so that PCR and sequencing errors could be corrected. The published analysis was carried out like this. TCR identification, UMI-based error correction and CDR3 extraction were performed with Decombinator tools. TCRs above a frequency of 2 per 1,000, corresponding to the top 1% of the tumor frequency distribution, were defined as expanded. Expanded tumor TCRs statistically deemed absent (corrected P<0.05) from at least one tumor region were classed as regional, and all other expanded tumor TCRs were classed as ubiquitous. Each repertoire was subsampled 100 times to 5,000 TCRs, after which Renyi diversity was computed with the R vegan package. CDR3 similarity networks were built from amino acid triplet string-kernel similarity, connecting CDR3s with pairwise similarity above 0.82. Clones were called with MiXCR by TCRdb after fastp trimmed the public reads at Q25, and only in-frame beta chains were retained. Duplicate CDR3 protein sequences are folded into a single record with the most common DNA and genes. The V and J calls, along with clone size, are taken from TCRdb and not from the paper's own processing. Here the sample has some 97,000 distinct CDR3 sequences; nearly 4.5% occur a single time. About 20% of the sample goes to the ten largest clones.

The time point label on this specimen signifies: sample taken at primary tumor resection. The donors were some 72 patients from the lung TRACERx cohort who had early-stage, untreated non-small cell lung cancer. Whole RNA extracted from tumor and nontumor lung tissue, or from cryopreserved PBMC samples, was used for TCR sequencing without cell sorting. Only patients with enough RNA available from two or more tumor regions were chosen for TCR sequencing. Tumor and adjacent nontumor lung specimens were reviewed by a lung pathologist before selection. Results and caveats for the whole study, not just this receptor: The tumor nonsynonymous mutation count correlated with the number of expanded intratumoral alpha and beta TCRs. TCR-seq coverage of tumor T cells was estimated to be only 6% to 7.5% for alpha chains and 13% to 15% for beta chains. The count of ubiquitous expanded TCRs correlated with the count of ubiquitous nonsynonymous mutations, and the count of regional expanded TCRs correlated with the count of regional nonsynonymous mutations. Confirming at a functional level the hypothesis that regional TCRs recognize regional mutations was considered to require additional single-cell paired TCR alpha and beta sequencing.

V is trimmed back by 1 base and J by 0 bases, and the junction contains 18 bases that no gene match accounts for. The CDR3 starts with the cysteine, ends with the phenylalanine, and has 21 residues. Kept here is only the CDR3 DNA, which spans 63 bases and is read in frame from base 1. The CDR1 and CDR2 encoded by the germline V gene are SGHVS and FNYEAQ. This specimen was lung tumor tissue, taken at surgery. The receptor comes from a male donor with early-stage non-small cell lung cancer. The chain is made from TRBV7-6 and TRBJ2-3; 8 bases in between match TRBD2. CDR3 protein: CASSLDGPGGPSSYSTDTQYF. In nucleotide form, the sequence is TGTGCCAGCAGCTTAGATGGGCCGGGAGGGCCATCTTCCTACAGCACAGATACGCAGTATTTT.